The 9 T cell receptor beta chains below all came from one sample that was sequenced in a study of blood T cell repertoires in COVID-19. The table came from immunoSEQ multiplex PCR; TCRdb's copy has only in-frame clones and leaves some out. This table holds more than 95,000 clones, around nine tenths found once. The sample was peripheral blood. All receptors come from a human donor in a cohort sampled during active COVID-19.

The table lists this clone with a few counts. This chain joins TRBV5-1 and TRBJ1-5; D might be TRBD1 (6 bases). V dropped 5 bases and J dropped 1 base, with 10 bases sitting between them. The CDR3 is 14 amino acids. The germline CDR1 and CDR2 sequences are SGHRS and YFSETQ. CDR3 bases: TGCGCCAGCAGACCTACAGGGAGCAATCAGCCCCAGCATTTT. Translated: CASRPTGSNQPQHF.

In DNA form, the CDR3 reads TGTGCCAGCAGCCGCCCTCGACAGACAGGGATGTTTAGGAACACTGAAGCTTTCTTT. As protein: CASSRPRQTGMFRNTEAFF. The V gene is TRBV7-6, the J gene TRBJ1-1, with 7 positions matching TRBD1. The V segment lost 5 bases and the J segment 1 base; nucleotides outside the gene matches: 19. Germline lookup yields CDR1 SGHVS and CDR2 FNYEAQ. This CDR3 comprises 19 residues. The variable domain in full, completed from reference TRBV7-6 and TRBJ1-1, reads GAGVSQSPRYKVTKRGQDVALRCDPISGHVSLYWYRQALGQGPEFLTYFNYEAQQDKSGLPNDRFSAERPEGSISTLTIQRTEQRDSAMYRCASSRPRQTGMFRNTEAFFGQGTRLTVV.

The CDR3 sequence is CSVVFGWASTDTQYF. The CDR3 DNA is TGCAGCGTTGTGTTTGGGTGGGCTAGCACAGATACGCAGTATTTT. The rearrangement links TRBV29-1 to TRBJ2-3, with D uncertain. Trimming took 4 bases from V and 0 from J, leaving 14 bases between them. CDR3 length equals 15 residues. CDR1 and CDR2 from the germline V gene are SQVTM and ANQGSEA.

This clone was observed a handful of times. The CDR3 DNA is TGTGCCAGCAGTGAACCCAGCGGGAGTCGCACAGATACGCAGTATTTT. Residues: CASSEPSGSRTDTQYF. The chain couples TRBV6-1 to TRBJ2-3, with 8 bases fitting TRBD2. Germline lookup yields CDR1 MNHNS and CDR2 SASEGT. V was clipped by 2 bases and J by 1 base; unmatched bases: 5. The CDR3 spans 16 residues.

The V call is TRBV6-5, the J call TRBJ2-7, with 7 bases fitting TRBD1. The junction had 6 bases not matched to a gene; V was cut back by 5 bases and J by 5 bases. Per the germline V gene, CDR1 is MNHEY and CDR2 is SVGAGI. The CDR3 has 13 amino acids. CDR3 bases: TGTGCCAGCAGTCGACAGGGTGCGGACGAGCAGTACTTC. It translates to CASSRQGADEQYF.

The CDR3 region is CASSQRLQGAVTKNIQYF. In DNA form, the CDR3 reads TGTGCCAGCAGCCAAAGGCTACAGGGGGCTGTAACCAAAAACATTCAGTACTTC. The genes are TRBV27 and TRBJ2-4, with 9 bases fitting TRBD1. Germline V lookup: CDR1 MNHEY, CDR2 SMNVEV (reference sequence). Unmatched junction bases numbered 14, after V lost 6 bases and J lost 2 bases. CDR3 size: 18 residues.

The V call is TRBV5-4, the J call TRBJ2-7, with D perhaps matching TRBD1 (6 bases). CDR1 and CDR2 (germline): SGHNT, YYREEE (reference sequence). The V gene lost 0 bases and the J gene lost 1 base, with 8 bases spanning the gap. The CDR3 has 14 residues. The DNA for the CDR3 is TGTGCCAGCAGCTTGGGAGGGGGTTCCTACGAGCAGTACTTC. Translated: CASSLGGGSYEQYF. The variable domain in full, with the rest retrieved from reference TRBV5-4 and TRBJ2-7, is ETGVTQSPTHLIKTRGQQVTLRCSSQSGHNTVSWYQQALGQGPQFIFQYYREEENGRGNFPPRFSGLQFPNYSSELNVNALELDDSALYLCASSLGGGSYEQYFGPGTRLTVT.

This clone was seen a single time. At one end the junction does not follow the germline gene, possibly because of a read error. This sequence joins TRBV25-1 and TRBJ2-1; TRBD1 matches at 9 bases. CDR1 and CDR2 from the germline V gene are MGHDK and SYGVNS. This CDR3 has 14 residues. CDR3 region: CASIGTGMYIEQFF. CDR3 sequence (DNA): TGTGCCAGCATTGGGACAGGGATGTACATTGAGCAGTTCTTC.

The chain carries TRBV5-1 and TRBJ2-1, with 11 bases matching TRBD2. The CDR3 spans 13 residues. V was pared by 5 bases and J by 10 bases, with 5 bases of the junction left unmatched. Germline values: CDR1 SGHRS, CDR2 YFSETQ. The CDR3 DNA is TGCGCCAGCAGACTAGCGGGAGATTGGGAGCAGTTCTTC. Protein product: CASRLAGDWEQFF.